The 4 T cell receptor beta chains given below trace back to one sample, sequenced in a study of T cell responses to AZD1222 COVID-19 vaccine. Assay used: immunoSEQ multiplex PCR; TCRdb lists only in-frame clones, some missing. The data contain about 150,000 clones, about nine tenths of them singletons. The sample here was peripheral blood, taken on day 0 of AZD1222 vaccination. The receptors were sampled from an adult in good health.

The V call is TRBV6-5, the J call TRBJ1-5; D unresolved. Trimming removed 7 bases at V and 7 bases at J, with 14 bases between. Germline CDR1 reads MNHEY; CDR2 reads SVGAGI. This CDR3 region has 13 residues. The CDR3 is CASKGRVEQPQHF. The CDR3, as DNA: TGTGCCAGCAAAGGGAGGGTGGAGCAGCCCCAGCATTTT.

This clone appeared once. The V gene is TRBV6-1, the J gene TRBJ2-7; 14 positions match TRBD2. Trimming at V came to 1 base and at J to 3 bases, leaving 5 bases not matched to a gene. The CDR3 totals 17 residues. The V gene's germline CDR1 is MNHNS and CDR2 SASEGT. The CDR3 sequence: CASSEEGGLAGDYEQYF. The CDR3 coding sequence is TGTGCCAGCAGTGAAGAAGGGGGACTAGCGGGAGACTACGAGCAGTACTTC.

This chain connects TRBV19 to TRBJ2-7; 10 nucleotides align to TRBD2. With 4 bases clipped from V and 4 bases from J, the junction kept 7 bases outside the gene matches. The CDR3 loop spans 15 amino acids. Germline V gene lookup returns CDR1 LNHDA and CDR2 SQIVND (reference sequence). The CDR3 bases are TGTGCCAGTAGTACGAGACTAGCGGGTACATACGAGCAGTACTTC. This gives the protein CASSTRLAGTYEQYF.

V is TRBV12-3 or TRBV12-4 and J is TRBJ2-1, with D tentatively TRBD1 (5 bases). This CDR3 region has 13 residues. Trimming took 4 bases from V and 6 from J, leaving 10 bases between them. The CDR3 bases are TGTGCCAGCAGTTCCGGACACCCCAATGAGCAGTTCTTC. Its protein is CASSSGHPNEQFF.